These 8 T cell receptor beta chains originate from one sample sequenced in a study of technical replicates of blood from a few donors. Clones were sequenced by immunoSEQ multiplex PCR, and TCRdb holds only the in-frame ones, with some missing. Among 95,000 to 100,000 clones, approximately 95% were seen once, and the ten largest hold 0.2% to 0.25%. The sequencing sample was made of T cells isolated from PBMCs. The receptors shown here come from a human donor in good health.

The J gene is TRBJ2-5, the V gene TRBV2, with a tentative D call TRBD2 (5 bases). Looked up from germline, CDR1 is SNHLY and CDR2 is FYNNEI. This CDR3 is built from 15 residues. V lost 8 bases, J lost 5 bases, and 21 bases lay in between. This CDR3 is CASATKEPDVETQYF. CDR3 sequence (DNA): TGTGCCAGCGCGACTAAGGAACCGGACGTGGAGACCCAGTACTTC.

The rearrangement uses TRBV28 and TRBJ2-5, with D perhaps matching TRBD2 (7 bases). CDR3 length equals 12 residues. Germline V gene sequence: CDR1 MDHEN, CDR2 SYDVKM. Trimming stripped 3 bases from V and 9 bases from J, with 11 bases between. CDR3 nucleotide sequence: TGTGCCAGCAGTTTCGGAGGGGGGGCCCAGTACTTC. Residues: CASSFGGGAQYF.

CDR3 sequence: CASSATGVTSGNTIYF. CDR3 DNA sequence: TGTGCCAGTAGTGCCACAGGGGTTACTTCTGGAAACACCATATATTTT. The chain uses TRBV19 and TRBJ1-3; 7 bases line up with TRBD1. The J segment lost 1 base and the V segment lost 5 bases, leaving 8 bases of the junction unmatched. Germline CDR1 reads LNHDA; CDR2 reads SQIVND (reference sequence). This CDR3 is 16 amino acids long.

This chain connects TRBV7-3 to TRBJ2-2; D is undetermined. CDR1 and CDR2 (germline): SGHTA, FQGTGA. V was pared by 5 bases and J by 1 base, with 5 bases between. The CDR3 covers 13 residues. In nucleotides, the CDR3 is TGTGCCAGCAGCCGCGGGAACACCGGGGAGCTGTTTTTT. Translated, it gives CASSRGNTGELFF.

The genes are TRBV28 and TRBJ2-5; 14 nucleotides match TRBD2. Losses at the gene ends were 6 bases for V and 4 bases for J; bases not matched to a gene: 13. Germline V gene sequence: CDR1 MDHEN, CDR2 SYDVKM. The CDR3 extends over 18 amino acids. This CDR3 is CASSGTLGLAGVGETQYF. CDR3 sequence (DNA): TGTGCCAGCAGCGGCACCTTGGGACTAGCGGGAGTAGGAGAGACCCAGTACTTC.

CDR3 coding DNA: TGTGCCAGCTACGGAGACCGGACAGGCTTAGTCTATGGCTACACCTTC. Translation gives CASYGDRTGLVYGYTF. The genes are TRBV28 and TRBJ1-2, with TRBD1 matching 7 bases. Trimming at V came to 8 bases and at J to 4 bases, leaving 16 bases not matched to a gene. The CDR3 length is 16 residues. CDR1 is MDHEN and CDR2 is SYDVKM in the germline V gene.

V usage is TRBV19 and J usage is TRBJ2-7, with D unresolved. Germline V CDR1 and CDR2: LNHDA, SQIVND (reference sequence). The CDR3 extends over 13 amino acids. V was pared by 3 bases and J by 4 bases, with 10 bases between. This CDR3 is CASSMTSAYEQYF. DNA for the CDR3: TGTGCCAGTAGTATGACATCAGCATACGAGCAGTACTTC.

V usage is TRBV5-4 and J usage is TRBJ1-1; D not resolved. Deletions cut 7 bases from V and 1 base from J, with 20 bases between. This CDR3 spans 16 amino acids. Germline CDR1 and CDR2: SGHNT and YYREEE (reference sequence). This CDR3 reads CASRAGGFWENTEAFF. CDR3 nucleotide sequence: TGTGCCAGCCGCGCCGGAGGATTTTGGGAGAACACTGAAGCTTTCTTT.